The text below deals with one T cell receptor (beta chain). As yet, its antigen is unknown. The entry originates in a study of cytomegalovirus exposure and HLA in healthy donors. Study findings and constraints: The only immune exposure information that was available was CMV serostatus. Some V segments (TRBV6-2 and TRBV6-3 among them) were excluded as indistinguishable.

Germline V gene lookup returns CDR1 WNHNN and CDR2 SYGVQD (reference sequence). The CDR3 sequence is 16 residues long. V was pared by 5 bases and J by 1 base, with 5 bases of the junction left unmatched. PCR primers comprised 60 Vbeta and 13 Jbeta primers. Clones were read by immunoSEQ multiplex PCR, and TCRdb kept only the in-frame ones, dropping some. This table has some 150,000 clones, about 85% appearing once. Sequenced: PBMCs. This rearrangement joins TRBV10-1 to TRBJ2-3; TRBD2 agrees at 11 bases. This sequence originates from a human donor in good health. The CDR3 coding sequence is TGCGCCAGCAGTTCCTCGACTAGCGGGGGCACAGATACGCAGTATTTT. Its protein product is CASSSSTSGGTDTQYF.